The 24 T cell receptor beta chains below come from one sample, sequenced in a study of blood T cell repertoires in COVID-19. The table came from immunoSEQ multiplex PCR; TCRdb's copy has only in-frame clones and leaves some out. This sample has 190,000 or so clones, with about 83% found just once. Sequences were obtained from PBMCs or T cells enriched from blood (not recorded which). The receptor set was obtained from a woman aged 30 to 39 who had recovered from COVID-19.

The genes are TRBV29-1 and TRBJ1-1; D perhaps matches TRBD1 (5 bases). Trimming left V 6 bases short and J 5 bases short, with 16 bases between. Germline V gene lookup returns CDR1 SQVTM and CDR2 ANQGSEA. The length of the CDR3 is 13 residues. The CDR3 DNA is TGCAGCGTCTCCGACAGAGCCCTAACTGAAGCTTTCTTT. Its translation: CSVSDRALTEAFF. Full variable domain (remainder filled in from reference TRBV29-1 and TRBJ1-1): SAVISQKPSRDICQRGTSLTIQCQVDSQVTMMFWYRQQPGQSLTLIATANQGSEATYESGFVIDKFPISRPNLTFSTLTVSNMSPEDSSIYLCSVSDRALTEAFFGQGTRLTVV.

The genes are TRBV10-2 and TRBJ2-1, with D tentatively TRBD2 (5 bases). V was pared by 5 bases and J by 8 bases, with 7 bases between. In germline, CDR1 is WSHSY, CDR2 SAAADI. The CDR3 is 11 residues long. CDR3 nucleotides: TGCGCCAGCAGTCGTAGCGATGAGCAGTTCTTC. Translating it yields CASSRSDEQFF.

The CDR3 reads CASSQLAGVGRIRETQYF. The CDR3 DNA is TGTGCCAGCAGCCAACTAGCGGGAGTGGGTCGGATCAGGGAGACCCAGTACTTC. The gene calls are TRBV28 and TRBJ2-5; 11 nucleotides align to TRBD2. Germline CDR1 MDHEN, CDR2 SYDVKM. The CDR3 loop spans 18 amino acids. Germline trimming cut 6 bases from V and 5 bases from J; bases unmatched to any gene: 17. Supplemented by reference TRBV28 and TRBJ2-5, the full variable domain reads DVKVTQSSRYLVKRTGEKVFLECVQDMDHENMFWYRQDPGLGLRLIYFSYDVKMKEKGDIPEGYSVSREKKERFSLILESASTNQTSMYLCASSQLAGVGRIRETQYFGPGTRLLVL.

The chain recombines TRBV2 with TRBJ2-1, with D possibly matching TRBD2 (5 bases). Germline loops: CDR1 SNHLY, CDR2 FYNNEI. V was shortened by 8 bases and J by 3 bases, with 14 bases between the two germline ends. CDR3 length: 14 amino acids. CDR3 in DNA: TGTGCCAGCCAGCCACTAGGTGACTACAATGAGCAGTTCTTC. Its translation is CASQPLGDYNEQFF.

This chain connects TRBV14 to TRBJ2-7; TRBD2 agrees at 14 bases. With V trimmed by 5 bases and J by 5 bases, 5 bases remained unmatched. The CDR3 covers 15 residues. CDR1 is SGHDN, CDR2 FVKESK, per germline. Written as DNA, the CDR3 is TGTGCCAGCAGCGCAGGGACTAGCGGGAGCGACGAGCAGTACTTC. Translating gives CASSAGTSGSDEQYF.

This clone appeared once. J is TRBJ2-7 and V is TRBV18; TRBD1 matches 10 bases. The trim removed 6 bases at V and 6 bases at J, leaving 5 bases unmatched. The CDR3 totals 13 residues. The germline V gene has CDR1 KGHSH and CDR2 LQKENI. For the CDR3, the DNA is TGTGCCAGCTCTCCCAGACAGGGGGCCGAGCAGTACTTC. Its translation: CASSPRQGAEQYF.

The rearrangement links TRBV6-5 to TRBJ1-3, with 7 bases lining up with TRBD1. Germline CDR1 reads MNHEY; CDR2 reads SVGAGI. The CDR3 contains 14 residues. Germline trimming cut 4 bases from V and 3 bases from J; bases unmatched to any gene: 3. DNA for the CDR3: TGTGCCAGCAGTTCCTCAGGGGGTGGAAACACCATATATTTT. It is translated as CASSSSGGGNTIYF.

The CDR3 bases are TGTGCCAGCAGCTTCTCAAGACTAGCGGAGCAGTTCTTC. As protein: CASSFSRLAEQFF. The gene calls are TRBV7-8 and TRBJ2-1; 8 bases line up with TRBD2. The germline gives CDR1 SGHVS, CDR2 FQNEAQ. The CDR3 runs to 13 residues. V was pared by 3 bases and J by 10 bases, with 5 bases of the junction left unmatched.

The chain recombines TRBV6-5 with TRBJ2-5; D is possibly TRBD2 (5 bases). The CDR3 sequence is 13 residues long. CDR1 and CDR2 (germline): MNHEY, SVGAGI. Trimming pared 6 bases from V and 5 bases from J, leaving 13 bases between. Here the CDR3 reads CASSPDLAETQYF. The CDR3 bases are TGTGCCAGCAGCCCGGACTTGGCGGAGACCCAGTACTTC.

The chain has TRBV2 and TRBJ2-1; D is unclear. This CDR3 spans 15 amino acids. CDR1 is SNHLY, CDR2 FYNNEI, per germline. V was clipped by 6 bases and J by 3 bases, with 15 bases between them. The DNA for the CDR3 is TGTGCCAGCAGCCAACTGGTGGTGTACTACAATGAGCAGTTCTTC. It specifies CASSQLVVYYNEQFF.

The J gene is TRBJ2-7, the V gene TRBV19; D is possibly TRBD1 (6 bases). Trimming stripped 3 bases from V and 2 bases from J, with 11 bases between. Germline V gene lookup returns CDR1 LNHDA and CDR2 SQIVND (reference sequence). The CDR3 is made up of 14 amino acids. CDR3 coding DNA: TGTGCCAGTAGTATTAGTACAGGGACCTACGAGCAGTACTTC. Its translation is CASSISTGTYEQYF.

This clone was recorded only once. The chain has TRBV3-1 (or the pseudogene TRBV3-2) and TRBJ2-2; unclear D gene. Germline V gene lookup returns CDR1 LGHDT and CDR2 YNNKEL (reference sequence). The CDR3 has 14 residues. V lost 1 base and J lost 6, with 9 bases in between. CDR3 sequence (DNA): TGTGCCAGCAGCCAAGCGCGCGCGTCCGGGGAGCTGTTTTTT. Protein sequence: CASSQARASGELFF.

The chain has TRBV10-3 and TRBJ1-2; no clear D gene. Between the trimmed V and J ends, which lost 3 bases and 8 bases, there was a span of 16 bases. CDR1 is ENHRY, CDR2 SYGVKD, per germline. This CDR3 has 14 residues. The CDR3 sequence: CAISDGRGGGGYTF. The CDR3 DNA reads TGTGCCATCAGTGATGGCCGGGGAGGTGGCGGCTACACCTTC.

This chain joins TRBV9 and TRBJ2-7; D not certain. The V and J ends lost 2 bases and 2 bases respectively, with 11 bases between them. Germline V lookup: CDR1 SGDLS, CDR2 YYNGEE. The CDR3 has 14 residues. The CDR3 sequence: CASSVTADTYEQYF. CDR3 coding DNA: TGTGCCAGCAGCGTCACGGCGGATACCTACGAGCAGTACTTC.

This chain connects TRBV28 to TRBJ1-6, with 7 bases matching TRBD1. Trimming removed 7 bases from V and 0 bases from J; junction bases left unmatched: 3. The CDR3 totals 15 residues. Germline V lookup: CDR1 MDHEN, CDR2 SYDVKM. The DNA of the CDR3 is TGTGCCAGCAAGGGACAGAGCTCCTATAATTCACCCCTCCACTTT. Its translation is CASKGQSSYNSPLHF.

The chain joins TRBV28 to TRBJ2-7, with 11 bases that match TRBD2. CDR1 is MDHEN, CDR2 SYDVKM, per germline. The CDR3 is 19 residues long. Trimming at V came to 1 base and at J to 4 bases, leaving 15 bases not matched to a gene. CDR3 DNA: TGTGCCAGCAGTTTATTGGATGGGTTCTTAGCGGGAGGGCAGTACGAGCAGTACTTC. It specifies CASSLLDGFLAGGQYEQYF.

J is TRBJ2-1 and V is TRBV19; 8 bases line up with TRBD2. Trimming took 1 base from V and 8 from J; bases not matched to a gene: 7. This CDR3 is 15 amino acids long. Germline CDR1 and CDR2: LNHDA and SQIVND (reference sequence). CDR3 region: CASSIGGGRIHEQFF. CDR3 coding DNA: TGTGCCAGTAGTATAGGGGGCGGGAGGATCCATGAGCAGTTCTTC. The variable domain in full, completed from reference TRBV19 and TRBJ2-1, reads DGGITQSPKYLFRKEGQNVTLSCEQNLNHDAMYWYRQDPGQGLRLIYYSQIVNDFQKGDIAEGYSVSREKKESFPLTVTSAQKNPTAFYLCASSIGGGRIHEQFFGPGTRLTVL.

The V and J genes are TRBV5-1 and TRBJ2-1; TRBD2 agrees at 10 bases. The CDR3 is 18 amino acids. Trimming removed 4 bases from V and 2 bases from J; junction bases left unmatched: 12. Per germline, CDR1 SGHRS and CDR2 YFSETQ. The CDR3 region has the DNA TGCGCCAGCAGCAAAGGACAGTTAGCGGGAGGTGCCTACAATGAGCAGTTCTTC. This sequence encodes CASSKGQLAGGAYNEQFF.

This chain connects TRBV29-1 to TRBJ2-6, with 7 bases that match TRBD1. Germline CDR1 SQVTM, CDR2 ANQGSEA. The CDR3 sequence is 16 residues long. CDR3 DNA sequence: TGCCCCAATCATGACAGGGTCCCTTCTGGGGCCAACGTCCTGACTTTC. Translated: CPNHDRVPSGANVLTF.

This clone appeared a single time. V gene TRBV29-1 combines with J gene TRBJ2-2; 8 bases align to TRBD2. The CDR3 has 15 amino acids. Germline values: CDR1 SQVTM, CDR2 ANQGSEA. Trimming at V came to 0 bases and at J to 3 bases, leaving 3 bases not matched to a gene. This chain's CDR3 is CSVEDPGRDTGELFF. The CDR3 nucleotides are TGCAGCGTTGAAGACCCCGGGAGGGACACCGGGGAGCTGTTTTTT.

The chain couples TRBV7-3 to TRBJ2-1; TRBD2 matches 7 bases. Germline loops: CDR1 SGHTA, CDR2 FQGTGA. This CDR3 region has 15 residues. Unmatched junction bases numbered 3, after V lost 1 base and J lost 3 bases. The CDR3 nucleotides are TGTGCCAGCAGCTTAAGAGCGGGAAGCTACAATGAGCAGTTCTTC. Translation gives CASSLRAGSYNEQFF.

The chain links TRBV2 to TRBJ1-6; unclear D gene. V was shortened by 8 bases and J by 5 bases, with 10 bases between the two germline ends. Germline V gives CDR1 SNHLY, CDR2 FYNNEI. The CDR3 is 13 amino acids. For the CDR3, the DNA is TGTGCCAGCGGTTGGGAGAATAATTCACCCCTCCACTTT. Protein: CASGWENNSPLHF.

The V and J genes are TRBV3-1 (or the pseudogene TRBV3-2) and TRBJ2-2, with D possibly TRBD1 on 6 matching bases. This CDR3 has 14 residues. Trimming pared 5 bases from V and 4 bases from J, leaving 11 bases between. In germline, CDR1 is LGHDT, CDR2 YNNKEL (reference sequence). The CDR3 sequence is CASSTRQVTGELFF. In DNA form, the CDR3 reads TGTGCCAGCAGCACCCGACAGGTCACCGGGGAGCTGTTTTTT.

This chain links TRBV24-1 with TRBJ2-2, with TRBD1 matching over 9 bases. Trimming took 0 bases from V and 3 from J; bases not matched to a gene: 4. This CDR3 contains 17 residues. Per germline, CDR1 KGHDR and CDR2 SFDVKD. The CDR3 loop is CATSDLGDRVDTGELFF. The CDR3 nucleotides read TGTGCCACCAGTGATTTGGGGGACAGGGTCGACACCGGGGAGCTGTTTTTT.